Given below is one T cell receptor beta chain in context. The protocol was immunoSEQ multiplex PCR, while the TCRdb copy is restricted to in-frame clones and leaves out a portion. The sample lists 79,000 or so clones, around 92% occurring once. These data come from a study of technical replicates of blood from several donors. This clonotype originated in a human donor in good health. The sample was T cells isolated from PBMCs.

The CDR3 sequence: CASSQPGQGNEKLFF. The CDR3 DNA is TGTGCCAGCAGCCAGCCGGGACAGGGGAATGAAAAACTGTTTTTT. This chain connects TRBV4-2 to TRBJ1-4, with 10 bases that match TRBD1. Germline V lookup: CDR1 LGHNA, CDR2 YNFKEQ. Trimming took 3 bases from V and 5 from J; bases not matched to a gene: 3. The CDR3 spans 15 residues.